This is a list of T cell receptor beta chains from one sample in a study of cytomegalovirus exposure and HLA in healthy donors. The method was immunoSEQ multiplex PCR; TCRdb's version includes in-frame clones alone and lacks a portion of them. The sample data list 130,000 or so clones. Material: PBMCs. These receptors were collected from a woman in her forties in good health and CMV-seropositive. Both conserved end residues are part of each CDR3. The order of the fields is D gene, V gene, J gene, CDR3 protein, CDR3 DNA. A D gene is named only where the DNA matches it firmly.

D: NA
V: TRBV28
J: TRBJ2-5
CDR3: CASSSLRETQYF
DNA: TGTGCCAGCAGTTCCCTCAGAGAGACCCAGTACTTC

D: TRBD1
V: TRBV19
J: TRBJ1-2
CDR3: CASTAGTGGFGYTF
DNA: TGTGCCAGTACCGCAGGGACAGGGGGCTTTGGCTACACCTTC

D: TRBD1
V: TRBV19
J: TRBJ1-2
CDR3: CASSILSGTAYGYTF
DNA: TGTGCCAGTAGTATCCTTTCCGGGACAGCCTATGGCTACACCTTC

D: TRBD2
V: TRBV7-8
J: TRBJ2-6
CDR3: CASSFSGRVGANVLTF
DNA: TGTGCCAGCAGCTTTAGCGGGAGGGTTGGGGCCAACGTCCTGACTTTC

D: TRBD1
V: TRBV5-4
J: TRBJ2-7
CDR3: CASSLVGTGPYEQYF
DNA: TGTGCCAGCAGCTTGGTCGGGACAGGTCCCTACGAGCAGTACTTC

D: TRBD1
V: TRBV6-6
J: TRBJ1-4
CDR3: CASSPSTGARGEKLFF
DNA: TGTGCCAGCAGTCCCTCGACAGGGGCCCGGGGTGAAAAACTGTTTTTT

D: NA
V: TRBV5-1
J: TRBJ2-1
CDR3: CASSNLWAQMENEQFF
DNA: TGCGCCAGCAGCAACCTGTGGGCACAGATGGAAAATGAGCAGTTCTTC

D: TRBD2
V: TRBV28
J: TRBJ2-7
CDR3: CASRRGLAESEQYF
DNA: TGTGCCAGCAGACGCGGACTAGCTGAGTCCGAGCAGTACTTC

D: TRBD1
V: TRBV28
J: TRBJ2-5
CDR3: CASCWTGAQRIETQYF
DNA: TGTGCCAGCTGCTGGACAGGGGCGCAACGGATAGAGACCCAGTACTTC

D: NA
V: TRBV5-6
J: TRBJ1-2
CDR3: CASSLSHKGYGYTF
DNA: TGTGCCAGCAGCTTGTCGCACAAGGGGTATGGCTACACCTTC

D: TRBD2
V: TRBV19
J: TRBJ2-7
CDR3: CASSETSVYEQYF
DNA: TGTGCCAGTAGTGAGACTAGCGTTTATGAGCAGTACTTC

D: NA
V: TRBV13
J: TRBJ2-4
CDR3: CASSAGSGAKNIQYF
DNA: TGTGCCAGCAGCGCCGGGAGCGGGGCCAAAAACATTCAGTACTTC

D: TRBD1
V: TRBV4-3
J: TRBJ1-4
CDR3: CASSQNLGQGNEKLFF
DNA: TGCGCCAGCAGCCAAAATCTGGGACAGGGGAATGAAAAACTGTTTTTT

D: NA
V: TRBV6-1
J: TRBJ2-5
CDR3: CASSEMGAETQYF
DNA: TGTGCCAGCAGTGAAATGGGGGCAGAGACCCAGTACTTC

D: TRBD2
V: TRBV10-1
J: TRBJ2-1
CDR3: CASMPSGSSYNEQFF
DNA: TGCGCCAGCATGCCTAGCGGGAGCTCCTACAATGAGCAGTTCTTC

D: TRBD1
V: TRBV6-5
J: TRBJ2-1
CDR3: CASRNNRGRDEQFF
DNA: TGTGCCAGCAGGAACAACAGGGGTAGGGATGAGCAGTTCTTC

D: TRBD2
V: TRBV28
J: TRBJ2-3
CDR3: CASSLPSGADTQYF
DNA: TGTGCCAGCAGTTTACCTAGCGGGGCAGATACGCAGTATTTT

D: NA
V: TRBV5-6
J: TRBJ2-7
CDR3: CASSPAGRYEQYF
DNA: TGTGCCAGCAGCCCCGCGGGCAGGTACGAGCAGTACTTC

D: TRBD1
V: TRBV29-1
J: TRBJ2-1
CDR3: CSVEAGQGGDEQFF
DNA: TGCAGCGTTGAAGCAGGACAGGGGGGGGATGAGCAGTTCTTC